This T cell receptor (beta chain) came from a study of human T cells and chemical hapten exposure. TCRdb ran MiXCR on the RACE reads and lists one entry per CDR3 protein. The sample yields 380,000 or so distinct CDR3 sequences, approximately 5.8% seen once. The germline V gene has CDR1 MDHEN and CDR2 SYDVKM. The junction had 15 bases not matched to a gene; V was cut back by 1 base and J by 0 bases. This CDR3 spans 21 amino acids. Indicated time point: pre-sensitization, week 0. Noted treatment: therapeutic diphenylcyclopropenone sensitization with weekly scalp DPC. Total RNA was isolated from whole blood that had not been fractionated.

This TCR came from a young woman with alopecia areata. Some clones in this sample may be carry-over from other donors' samples. The V gene is TRBV28, the J gene TRBJ2-3; 11 bases fit TRBD1. The sequences come from whole blood, collected in connection with sensitization to the hapten diphenylcyclopropenone (DPC). The CDR3 DNA follows: TGTGCCAGCAGTTTATCTGTCCCCGGGACAGGGGGTCTATCTAGCACAGATACGCAGTATTTT. Its protein product is CASSLSVPGTGGLSSTDTQYF. Using reference TRBV28 and TRBJ2-3 for the parts outside the CDR3, the full variable domain is DVKVTQSSRYLVKRTGEKVFLECVQDMDHENMFWYRQDPGLGLRLIYFSYDVKMKEKGDIPEGYSVSREKKERFSLILESASTNQTSMYLCASSLSVPGTGGLSSTDTQYFGPGTRLTVL.